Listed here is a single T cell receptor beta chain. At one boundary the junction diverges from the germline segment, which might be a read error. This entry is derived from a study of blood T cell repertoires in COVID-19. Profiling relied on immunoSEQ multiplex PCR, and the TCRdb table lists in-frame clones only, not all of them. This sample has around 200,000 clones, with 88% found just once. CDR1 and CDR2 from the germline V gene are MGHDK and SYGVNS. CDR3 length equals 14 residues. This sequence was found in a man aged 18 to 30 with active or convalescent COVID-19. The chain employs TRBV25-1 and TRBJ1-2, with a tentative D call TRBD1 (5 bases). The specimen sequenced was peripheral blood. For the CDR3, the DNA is TGTGCCAGCACTCTAACCGGGACTAATTATGGCTACACCTTC. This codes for CASTLTGTNYGYTF.